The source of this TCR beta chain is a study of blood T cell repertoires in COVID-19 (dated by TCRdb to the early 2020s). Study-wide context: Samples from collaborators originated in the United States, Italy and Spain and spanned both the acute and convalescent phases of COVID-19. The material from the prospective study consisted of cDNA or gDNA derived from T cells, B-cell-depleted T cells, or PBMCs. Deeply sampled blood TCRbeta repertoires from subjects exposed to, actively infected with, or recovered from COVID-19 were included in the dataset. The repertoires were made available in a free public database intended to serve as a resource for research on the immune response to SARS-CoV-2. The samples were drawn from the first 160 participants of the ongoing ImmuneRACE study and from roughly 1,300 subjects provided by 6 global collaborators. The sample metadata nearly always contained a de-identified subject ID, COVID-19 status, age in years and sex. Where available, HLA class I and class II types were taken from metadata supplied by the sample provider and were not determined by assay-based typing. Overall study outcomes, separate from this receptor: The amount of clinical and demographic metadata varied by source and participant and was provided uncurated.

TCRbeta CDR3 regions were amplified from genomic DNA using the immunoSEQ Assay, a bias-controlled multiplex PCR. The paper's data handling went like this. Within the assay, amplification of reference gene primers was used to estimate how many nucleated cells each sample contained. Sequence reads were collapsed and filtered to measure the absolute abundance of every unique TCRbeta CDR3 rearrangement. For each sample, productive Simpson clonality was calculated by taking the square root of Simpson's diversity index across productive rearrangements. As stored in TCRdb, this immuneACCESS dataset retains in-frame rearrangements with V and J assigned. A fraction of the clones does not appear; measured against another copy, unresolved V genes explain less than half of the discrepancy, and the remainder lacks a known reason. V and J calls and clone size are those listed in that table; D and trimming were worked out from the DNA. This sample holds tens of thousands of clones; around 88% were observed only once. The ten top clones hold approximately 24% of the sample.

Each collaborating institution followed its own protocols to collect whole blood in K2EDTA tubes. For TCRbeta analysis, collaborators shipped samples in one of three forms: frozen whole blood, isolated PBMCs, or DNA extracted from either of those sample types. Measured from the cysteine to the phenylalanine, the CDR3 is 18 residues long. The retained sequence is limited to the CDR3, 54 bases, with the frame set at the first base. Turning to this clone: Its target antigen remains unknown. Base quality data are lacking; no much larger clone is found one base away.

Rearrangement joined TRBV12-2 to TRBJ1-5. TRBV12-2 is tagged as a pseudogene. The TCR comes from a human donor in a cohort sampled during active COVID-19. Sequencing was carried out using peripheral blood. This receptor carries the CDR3 CASRLARSGGRINQPQHF. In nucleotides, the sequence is TGTGCAAGTCGCTTAGCGAGGTCCGGAGGGCGGATCAATCAGCCCCAGCATTTT.